This T cell receptor (beta chain) appears in the sequencing data of a study of blood T cells in healthy people across ages. In the study overall: Per every two T cells, about one barcoded beta molecule was captured by template switching.

The amount of total RNA extracted per sample was at least 5.5 micrograms. It was with a sample-barcoded 5' primer and a J-beta primer mix that a second PCR of about 7 to 12 cycles was run. TCRdb re-derived calls from the 5' RACE reads in MiXCR, one entry per CDR3 protein. The top ten clones hold approximately 4% of a sample with around 1,600,000 distinct CDR3 sequences, approximately 42% of them seen once. This CDR3 has 14 residues. V lost 5 bases and J lost 3; bases outside the gene matches: 5. Germline V gene lookup returns CDR1 SGHTS and CDR2 YDEGEE. Points from the study as a whole: Diversity estimates from one million T cells were considered underestimates.

Comment on this clonotype: Its antigen is not known.

Sample: blood. The sequence derives from a woman aged 18-29 years in good health. V and J are TRBV5-8 and TRBJ1-2; 9 bases line up with TRBD1. This CDR3 reads CASRITGGDYGYTF. CDR3 nucleotide sequence: TGTGCCAGCAGGATTACAGGGGGCGACTATGGCTACACCTTC.